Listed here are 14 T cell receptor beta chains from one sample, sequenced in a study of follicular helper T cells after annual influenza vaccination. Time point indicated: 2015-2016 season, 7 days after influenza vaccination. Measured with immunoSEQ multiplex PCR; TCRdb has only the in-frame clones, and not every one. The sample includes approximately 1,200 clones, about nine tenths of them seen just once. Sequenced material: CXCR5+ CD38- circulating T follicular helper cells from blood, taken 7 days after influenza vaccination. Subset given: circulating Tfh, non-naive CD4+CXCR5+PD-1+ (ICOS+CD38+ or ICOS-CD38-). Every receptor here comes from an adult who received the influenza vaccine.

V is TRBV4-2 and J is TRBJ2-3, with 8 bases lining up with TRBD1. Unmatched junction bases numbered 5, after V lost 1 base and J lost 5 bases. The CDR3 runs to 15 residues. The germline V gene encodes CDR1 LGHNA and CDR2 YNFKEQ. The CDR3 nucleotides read TGTGCCAGCAGCCAAGCGGACAGGGCAGGAGATACGCAGTATTTT. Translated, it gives CASSQADRAGDTQYF.

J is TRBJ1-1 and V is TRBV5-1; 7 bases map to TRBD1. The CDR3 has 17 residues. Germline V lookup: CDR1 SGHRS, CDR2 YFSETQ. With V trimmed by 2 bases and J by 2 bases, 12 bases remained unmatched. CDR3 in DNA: TGCGCCAGCAGCTTCAGCGTCCAGACAGGGATCAACACTGAAGCTTTCTTT. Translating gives CASSFSVQTGINTEAFF.

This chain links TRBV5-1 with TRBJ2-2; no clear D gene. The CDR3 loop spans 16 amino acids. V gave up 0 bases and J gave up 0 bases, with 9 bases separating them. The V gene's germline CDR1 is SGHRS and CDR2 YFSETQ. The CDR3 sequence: CASSLVASANTGELFF. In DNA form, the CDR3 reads TGCGCCAGCAGCTTGGTGGCCTCGGCGAACACCGGGGAGCTGTTTTTT.

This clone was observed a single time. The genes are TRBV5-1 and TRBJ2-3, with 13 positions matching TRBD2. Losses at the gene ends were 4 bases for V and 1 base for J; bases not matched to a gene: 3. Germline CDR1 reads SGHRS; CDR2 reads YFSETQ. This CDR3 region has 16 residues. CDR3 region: CASSPGLAGGTDTQYF. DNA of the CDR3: TGCGCCAGCAGCCCAGGACTAGCGGGAGGCACAGATACGCAGTATTTT.

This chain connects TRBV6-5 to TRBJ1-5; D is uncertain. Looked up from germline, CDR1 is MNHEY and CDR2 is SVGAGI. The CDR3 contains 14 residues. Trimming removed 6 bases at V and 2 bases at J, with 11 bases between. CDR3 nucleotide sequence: TGTGCCAGCAGCCTGTCCACCGGCAATCAGCCCCAGCATTTT. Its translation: CASSLSTGNQPQHF.

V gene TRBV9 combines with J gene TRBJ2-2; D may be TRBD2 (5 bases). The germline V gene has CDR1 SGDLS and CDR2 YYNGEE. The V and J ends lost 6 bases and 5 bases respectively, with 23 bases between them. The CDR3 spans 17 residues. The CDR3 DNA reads TGTGCCAGCAACTCACCCGACGCCAGAGGAGGAACCGGGGAGCTGTTTTTT. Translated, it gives CASNSPDARGGTGELFF.

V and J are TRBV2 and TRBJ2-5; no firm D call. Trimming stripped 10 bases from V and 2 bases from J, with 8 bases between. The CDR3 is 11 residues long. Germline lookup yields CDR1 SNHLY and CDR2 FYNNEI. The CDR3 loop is CANMEQETQYF. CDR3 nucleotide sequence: TGTGCCAACATGGAACAAGAGACCCAGTACTTC.

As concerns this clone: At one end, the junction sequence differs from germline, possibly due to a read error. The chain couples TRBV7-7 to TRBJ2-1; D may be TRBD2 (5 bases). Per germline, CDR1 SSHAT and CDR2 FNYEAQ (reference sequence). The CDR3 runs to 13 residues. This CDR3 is CASSLAEADEQFF. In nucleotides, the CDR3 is TGTGCTAGCAGCTTAGCCGAAGCGGATGAGCAGTTCTTC.

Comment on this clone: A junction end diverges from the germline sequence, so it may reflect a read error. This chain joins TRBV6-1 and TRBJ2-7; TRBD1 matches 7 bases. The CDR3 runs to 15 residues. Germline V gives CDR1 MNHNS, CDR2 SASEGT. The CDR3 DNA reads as TGTGCCAGCAGCGAAGGGGGCGCCGGCTCCTACGAGCAGTACTTC. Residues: CASSEGGAGSYEQYF.

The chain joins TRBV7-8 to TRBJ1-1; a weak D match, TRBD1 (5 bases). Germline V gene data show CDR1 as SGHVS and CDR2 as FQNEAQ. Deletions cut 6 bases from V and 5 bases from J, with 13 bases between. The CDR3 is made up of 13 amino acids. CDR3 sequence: CASRQGIQTEAFF. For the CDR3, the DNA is TGTGCCAGCAGGCAGGGTATTCAGACTGAAGCTTTCTTT. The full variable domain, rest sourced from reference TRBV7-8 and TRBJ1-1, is GAGVSQSPRYKVAKRGQDVALRCDPISGHVSLFWYQQALGQGPEFLTYFQNEAQLDKSGLPSDRFFAERPEGSVSTLKIQRTQQEDSAVYLCASRQGIQTEAFFGQGTRLTVV.

CDR3 coding DNA: TGTGCCAGCAGTGGACAGGGGGCTTTGGGCAATCAGCCCCAGCATTTT. Its protein product is CASSGQGALGNQPQHF. V is TRBV27 and J is TRBJ1-5; 11 bases are a match to TRBD1. The V segment lost 5 bases and the J segment 2 bases; nucleotides outside the gene matches: 5. CDR1 MNHEY and CDR2 SMNVEV come from the germline V gene (reference sequence). This CDR3 is 16 amino acids long.

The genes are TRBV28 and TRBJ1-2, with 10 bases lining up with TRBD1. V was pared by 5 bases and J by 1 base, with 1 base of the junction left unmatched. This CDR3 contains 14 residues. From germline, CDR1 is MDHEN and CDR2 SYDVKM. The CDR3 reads CASSGTGDNYGYTF. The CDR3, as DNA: TGTGCCAGCAGTGGGACAGGGGATAACTATGGCTACACCTTC.

In DNA, the CDR3 is TGTGCCAGCAGCTTTCCTAGCGGGAGGTACAATGAGCAGTTCTTC. This codes for CASSFPSGRYNEQFF. This chain links TRBV7-8 with TRBJ2-1; 11 positions match TRBD2. CDR1 is SGHVS, CDR2 FQNEAQ, per germline. The CDR3 totals 15 residues. Trimming cost V 3 bases and J 4 bases; bases outside gene matches: 2.

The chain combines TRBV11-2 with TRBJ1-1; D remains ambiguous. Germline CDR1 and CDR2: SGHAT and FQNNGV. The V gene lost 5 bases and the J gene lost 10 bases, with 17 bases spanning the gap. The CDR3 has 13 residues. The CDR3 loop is CASSPWTPVGAFF. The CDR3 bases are TGTGCCAGCAGCCCTTGGACCCCAGTGGGAGCTTTCTTT.